This T cell receptor (beta chain) came from a study of vaccination and CD4 T cells after COVID-19. Across the whole study: Everyone enrolled got two doses of BNT162b2 or mRNA-1273 vaccine. Study observations and caveats: Counts of SARS-CoV-2-reactive clonotypes had a median that went from approximately 21 to 38, a nonsignificant change.

TCRdb passed the PCR reads through MiXCR, listing each CDR3 protein once. The table records tens of thousands of distinct CDR3 sequences, roughly 64% of them present only once. V was pared by 7 bases and J by 4 bases, with 14 bases between. The CDR3 consists of 14 residues. A single count supports this clonotype. Its antigen is unknown. The clonotype originates from a human donor who had recovered from COVID-19. The sample consisted of CD4+ T cells from blood, taken before SARS-CoV-2 vaccination. This sequence joins TRBV12-3 or TRBV12-4 and TRBJ2-1; D perhaps matches TRBD2 (5 bases). The CDR3 nucleotides are TGTGCCAGCATTCCCGGGAAATCTTACAATGAGCAGTTCTTC. Its protein product is CASIPGKSYNEQFF.